This T cell receptor (beta chain) was obtained from a study of blood T cell repertoires in COVID-19. The overall study: In each case, the material was cDNA or gDNA derived from T cells, B-cell-depleted T cells, or PBMCs.

This clone was observed a few times. This study enrolled people aged 18 to 89 from about two dozen US geographic areas. Each participant's cohort was designated according to participant-reported clinical history. Losses at the gene ends were 2 bases for V and 4 bases for J; bases not matched to a gene: 4. The germline gives CDR1 MNHEY, CDR2 SVGEGT. CDR3 length equals 14 residues. Libraries were prepared by immunoSEQ multiplex PCR; TCRdb keeps only in-frame clonotypes and omits some of them. The profile covers a few hundred thousand clones, with around 89% appearing a single time and about 1.3% taken by the ten largest.

The source material was PBMCs or T cells enriched from blood (not recorded which). The sequence derives from a man aged 25-40 years who had recovered from COVID-19. J is TRBJ2-7 and V is TRBV6-2 or TRBV6-3, with 8 bases fitting TRBD1. The CDR3 DNA reads TGTGCCAGCAGTTACGGGACAGGCCCTTACGAGCAGTACTTC. Its translation: CASSYGTGPYEQYF.